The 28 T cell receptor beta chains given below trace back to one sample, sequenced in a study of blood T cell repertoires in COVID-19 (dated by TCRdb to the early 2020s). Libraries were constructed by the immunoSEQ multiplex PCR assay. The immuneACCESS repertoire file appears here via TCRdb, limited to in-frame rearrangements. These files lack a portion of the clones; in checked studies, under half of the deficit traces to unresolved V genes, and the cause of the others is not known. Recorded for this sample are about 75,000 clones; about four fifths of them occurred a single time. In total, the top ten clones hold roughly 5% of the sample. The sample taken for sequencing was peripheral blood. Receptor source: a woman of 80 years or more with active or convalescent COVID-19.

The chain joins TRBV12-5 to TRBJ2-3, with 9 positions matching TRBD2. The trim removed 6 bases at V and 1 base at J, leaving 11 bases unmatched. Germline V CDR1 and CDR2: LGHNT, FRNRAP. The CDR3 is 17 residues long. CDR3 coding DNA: TGTGCTAGTGGCCCAGCGGGGGGCCCTTTTCGCACAGATACGCAGTATTTT. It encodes CASGPAGGPFRTDTQYF.

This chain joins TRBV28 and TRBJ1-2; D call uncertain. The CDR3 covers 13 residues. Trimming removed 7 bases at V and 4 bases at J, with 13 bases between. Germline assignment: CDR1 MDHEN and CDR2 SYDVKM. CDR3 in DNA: TGTGCCAGCACACTAGCCACCGGCTATGGCTACACCTTC. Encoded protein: CASTLATGYGYTF.

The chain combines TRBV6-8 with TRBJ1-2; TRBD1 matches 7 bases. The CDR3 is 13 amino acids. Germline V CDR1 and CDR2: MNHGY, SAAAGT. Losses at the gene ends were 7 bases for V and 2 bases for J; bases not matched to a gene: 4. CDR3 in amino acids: CASIQGQNYGYTF. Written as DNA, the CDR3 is TGTGCCAGCATTCAGGGACAGAACTATGGCTACACCTTC.

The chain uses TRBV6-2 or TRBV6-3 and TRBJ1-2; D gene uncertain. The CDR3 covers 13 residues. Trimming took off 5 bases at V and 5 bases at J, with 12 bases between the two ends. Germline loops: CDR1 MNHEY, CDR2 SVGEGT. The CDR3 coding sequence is TGTGCCAGCAGTGACCATCCCGGGTATGGCTACACCTTC. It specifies CASSDHPGYGYTF.

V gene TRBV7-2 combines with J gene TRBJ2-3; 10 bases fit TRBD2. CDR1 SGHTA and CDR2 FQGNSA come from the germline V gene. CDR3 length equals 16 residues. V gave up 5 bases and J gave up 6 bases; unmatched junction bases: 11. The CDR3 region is CASSLGSGGAADTQYF. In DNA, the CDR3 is TGTGCCAGCAGCCTAGGGAGCGGGGGGGCTGCGGATACGCAGTATTTT. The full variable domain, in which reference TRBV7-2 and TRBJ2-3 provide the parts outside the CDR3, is GAGVSQSPSNKVTEKGKDVELRCDPISGHTALYWYRQSLGQGLEFLIYFQGNSAPDKSGLPSDRFSAERTGGSVSTLTIQRTQQEDSAVYLCASSLGSGGAADTQYFGPGTRLTVL.

CDR3 sequence reads: CASSQDEQGAREQYF. The CDR3 coding sequence is TGCGCCAGCAGCCAAGATGAACAGGGGGCCAGGGAGCAGTACTTC. The rearrangement uses TRBV4-1 and TRBJ2-7; 9 nucleotides line up with TRBD1. V was clipped by 0 bases and J by 7 bases; unmatched bases: 7. The CDR3 spans 15 residues. CDR1 and CDR2 (germline): MGHRA, YSYEKL.

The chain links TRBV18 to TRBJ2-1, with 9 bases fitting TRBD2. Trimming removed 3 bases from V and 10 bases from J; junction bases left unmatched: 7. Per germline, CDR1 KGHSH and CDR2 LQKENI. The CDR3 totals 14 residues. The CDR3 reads CASSPASGIKEQFF. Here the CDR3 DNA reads TGTGCCAGCTCACCGGCTAGCGGGATTAAAGAGCAGTTCTTC.

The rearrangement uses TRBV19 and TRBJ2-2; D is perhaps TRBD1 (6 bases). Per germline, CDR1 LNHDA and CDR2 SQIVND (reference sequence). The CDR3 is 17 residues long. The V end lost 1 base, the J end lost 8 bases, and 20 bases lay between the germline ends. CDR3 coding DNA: TGTGCCAGTAGTATAGTGGGCAGGGGAGTAGGGTCAGGGGAGCTGTTTTTT. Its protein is CASSIVGRGVGSGELFF.

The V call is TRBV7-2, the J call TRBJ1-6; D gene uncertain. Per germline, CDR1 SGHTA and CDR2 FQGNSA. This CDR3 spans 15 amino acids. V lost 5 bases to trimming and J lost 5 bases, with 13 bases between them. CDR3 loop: CASSPDGGNNSPLHF. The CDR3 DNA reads TGTGCCAGCAGCCCGGACGGAGGGAATAATTCACCCCTCCACTTT.

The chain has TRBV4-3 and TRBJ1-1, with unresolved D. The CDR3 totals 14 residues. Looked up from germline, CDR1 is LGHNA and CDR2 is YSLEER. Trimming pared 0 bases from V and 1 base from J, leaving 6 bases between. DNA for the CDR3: TGCGCCAGCAGCCAAGAGAGGTCGAACACTGAAGCTTTCTTT. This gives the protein CASSQERSNTEAFF.

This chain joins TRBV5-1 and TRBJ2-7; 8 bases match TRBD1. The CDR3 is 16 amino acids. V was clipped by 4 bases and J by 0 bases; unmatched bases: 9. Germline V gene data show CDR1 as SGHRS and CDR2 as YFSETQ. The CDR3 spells CASSGSGTGFSYEQYF. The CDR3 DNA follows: TGCGCCAGCAGCGGATCCGGGACAGGCTTCTCCTACGAGCAGTACTTC.

CDR3 sequence (DNA): TGTGCCAGCAGCATCTGGACAGGGGCGAGCTACGAGCAGTACTTC. This codes for CASSIWTGASYEQYF. The chain links TRBV11-2 to TRBJ2-7, with 9 nucleotides matching TRBD1. Germline V gene sequence: CDR1 SGHAT, CDR2 FQNNGV. CDR3 size: 15 residues. V shed 5 bases and J 3 bases; nucleotides not matched to a gene: 8.

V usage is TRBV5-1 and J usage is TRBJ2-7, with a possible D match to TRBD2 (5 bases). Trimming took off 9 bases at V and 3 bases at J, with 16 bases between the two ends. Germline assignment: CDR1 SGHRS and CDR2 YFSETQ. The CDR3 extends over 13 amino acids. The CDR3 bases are TGCGCCACAGCCCAACTCGAGGGCTACGAGCAGTACTTC. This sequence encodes CATAQLEGYEQYF.

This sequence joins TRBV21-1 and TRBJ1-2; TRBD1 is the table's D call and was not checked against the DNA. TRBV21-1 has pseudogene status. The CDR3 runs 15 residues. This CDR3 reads CASSWGPIGTYGYTF. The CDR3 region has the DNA TGTGCCAGCAGCTGGGGGCCTATTGGGACCTATGGCTACACCTTC.

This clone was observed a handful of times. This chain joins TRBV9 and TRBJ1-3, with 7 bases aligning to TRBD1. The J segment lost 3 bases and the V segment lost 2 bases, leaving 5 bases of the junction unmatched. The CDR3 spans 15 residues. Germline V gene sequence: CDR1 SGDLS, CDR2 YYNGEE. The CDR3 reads CASSVGTAGGNTIYF. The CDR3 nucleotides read TGTGCCAGCAGCGTTGGGACAGCTGGTGGAAACACCATATATTTT.

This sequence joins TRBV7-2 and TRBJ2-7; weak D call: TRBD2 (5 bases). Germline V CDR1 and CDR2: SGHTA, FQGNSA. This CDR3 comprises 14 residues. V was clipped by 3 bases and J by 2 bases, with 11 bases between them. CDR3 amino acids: CASSFRTDTYEQYF. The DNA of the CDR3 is TGTGCCAGCAGCTTCAGGACTGATACCTACGAGCAGTACTTC.

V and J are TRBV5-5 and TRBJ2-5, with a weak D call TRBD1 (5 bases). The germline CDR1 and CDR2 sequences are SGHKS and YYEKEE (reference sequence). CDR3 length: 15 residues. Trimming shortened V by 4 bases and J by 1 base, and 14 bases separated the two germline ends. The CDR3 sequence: CASSRQPGIQETQYF. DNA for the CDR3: TGTGCCAGCAGCCGGCAGCCAGGGATCCAAGAGACCCAGTACTTC. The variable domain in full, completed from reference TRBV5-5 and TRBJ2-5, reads DAGVTQSPTHLIKTRGQQVTLRCSPISGHKSVSWYQQVLGQGPQFIFQYYEKEERGRGNFPDRFSARQFPNYSSELNVNALLLGDSALYLCASSRQPGIQETQYFGPGTRLLVL.

The CDR3 sequence: CASSHWDFRVTGELFF. The CDR3 bases are TGCGCCAGCAGCCACTGGGACTTCCGGGTTACCGGGGAGCTGTTTTTT. V and J are TRBV4-1 and TRBJ2-2; TRBD2 is a possible D gene (6 bases). Between the trimmed V and J ends, which lost 3 bases and 5 bases, there was a span of 16 bases. The germline gives CDR1 MGHRA, CDR2 YSYEKL. The CDR3 covers 16 residues.

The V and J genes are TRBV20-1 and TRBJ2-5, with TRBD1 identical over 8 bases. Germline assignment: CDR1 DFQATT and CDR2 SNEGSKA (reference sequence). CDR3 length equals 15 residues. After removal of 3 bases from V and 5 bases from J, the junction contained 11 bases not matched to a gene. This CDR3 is CSASSGRGLGETQYF. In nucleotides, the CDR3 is TGCAGTGCTAGTTCGGGCAGGGGGCTAGGGGAGACCCAGTACTTC.

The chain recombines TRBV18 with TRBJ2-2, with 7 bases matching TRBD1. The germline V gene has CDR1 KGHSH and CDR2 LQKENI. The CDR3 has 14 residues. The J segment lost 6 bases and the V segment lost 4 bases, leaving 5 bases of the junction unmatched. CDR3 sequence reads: CASSRGGQPGELFF. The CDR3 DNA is TGTGCCAGCTCACGAGGGGGACAGCCCGGGGAGCTGTTTTTT.

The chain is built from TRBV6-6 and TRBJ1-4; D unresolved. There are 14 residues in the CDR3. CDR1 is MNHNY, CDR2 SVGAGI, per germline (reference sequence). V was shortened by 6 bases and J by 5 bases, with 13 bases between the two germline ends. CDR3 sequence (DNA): TGTGCCAGCAGCGAACTGAGTATGAATGAAAAACTGTTTTTT. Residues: CASSELSMNEKLFF.

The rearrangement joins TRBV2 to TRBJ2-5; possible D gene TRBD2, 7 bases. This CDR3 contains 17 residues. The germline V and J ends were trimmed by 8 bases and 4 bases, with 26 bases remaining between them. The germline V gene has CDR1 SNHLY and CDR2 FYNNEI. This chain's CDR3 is CASPKAIMGGRGETQYF. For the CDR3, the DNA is TGTGCCAGCCCTAAGGCCATAATGGGGGGGCGCGGAGAGACCCAGTACTTC.

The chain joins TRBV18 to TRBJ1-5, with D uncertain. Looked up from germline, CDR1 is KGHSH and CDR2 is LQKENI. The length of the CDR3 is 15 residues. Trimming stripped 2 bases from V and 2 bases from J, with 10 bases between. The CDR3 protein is CASSPIGSGNQPQHF. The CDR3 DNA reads TGTGCCAGCTCACCAATAGGCAGCGGCAATCAGCCCCAGCATTTT.

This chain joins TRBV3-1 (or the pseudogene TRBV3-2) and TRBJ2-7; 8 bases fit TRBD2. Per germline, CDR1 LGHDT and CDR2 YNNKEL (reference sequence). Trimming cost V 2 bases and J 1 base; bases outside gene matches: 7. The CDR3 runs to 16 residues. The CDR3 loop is CASSQYSGGRSYEQYF. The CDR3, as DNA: TGTGCCAGCAGCCAATACAGCGGGGGCCGATCCTACGAGCAGTACTTC.

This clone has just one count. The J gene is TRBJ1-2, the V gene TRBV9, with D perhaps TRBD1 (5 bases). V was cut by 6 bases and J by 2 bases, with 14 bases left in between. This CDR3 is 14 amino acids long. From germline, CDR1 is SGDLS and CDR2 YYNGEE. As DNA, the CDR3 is TGTGCCAGCACCGTGGCAGGGCCCAACTATGGCTACACCTTC. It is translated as CASTVAGPNYGYTF.

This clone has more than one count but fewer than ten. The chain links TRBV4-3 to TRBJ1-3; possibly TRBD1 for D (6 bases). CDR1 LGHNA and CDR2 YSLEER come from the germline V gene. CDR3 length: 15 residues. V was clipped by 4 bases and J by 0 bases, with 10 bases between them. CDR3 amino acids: CASSLDRSSGNTIYF. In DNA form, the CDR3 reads TGCGCCAGCAGCCTCGACAGGAGCTCTGGAAACACCATATATTTT.

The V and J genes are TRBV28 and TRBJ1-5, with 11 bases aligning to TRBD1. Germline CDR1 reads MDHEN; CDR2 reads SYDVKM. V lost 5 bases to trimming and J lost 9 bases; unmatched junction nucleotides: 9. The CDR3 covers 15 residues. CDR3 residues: CASSPPRTGGGPQHF. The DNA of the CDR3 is TGTGCCAGCAGTCCTCCGAGGACAGGGGGCGGGCCCCAGCATTTT.

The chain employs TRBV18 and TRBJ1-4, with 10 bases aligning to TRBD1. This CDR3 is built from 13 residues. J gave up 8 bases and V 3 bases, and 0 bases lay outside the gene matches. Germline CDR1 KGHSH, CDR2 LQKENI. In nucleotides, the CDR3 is TGTGCCAGCTCACCGGGACAGGGGGAAAAACTGTTTTTT. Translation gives CASSPGQGEKLFF.